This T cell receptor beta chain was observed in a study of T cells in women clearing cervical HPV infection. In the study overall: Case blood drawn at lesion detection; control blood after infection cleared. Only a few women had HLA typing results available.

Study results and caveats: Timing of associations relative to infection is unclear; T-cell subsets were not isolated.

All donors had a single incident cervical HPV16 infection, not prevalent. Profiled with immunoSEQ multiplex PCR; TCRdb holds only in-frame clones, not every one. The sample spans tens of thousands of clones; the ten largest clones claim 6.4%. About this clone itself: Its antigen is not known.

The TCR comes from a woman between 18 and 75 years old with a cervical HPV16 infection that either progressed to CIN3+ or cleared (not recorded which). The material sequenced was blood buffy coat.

Incomplete CDR3 DNA: TGTGCCAGTAGTATAGAGGCATCCTACGAG. This encodes CASSIEASYE. Given in full, the CDR3 is CASSIEASYEQYF. The rearrangement joins TRBV19 to TRBJ2-7, with D uncertain. The read halts 3 residues ahead of the CDR3 end, with the missing end drawn from the germline J gene. Trimming pared 0 bases from V and 1 base from J, leaving 4 bases between. From germline, CDR1 is LNHDA and CDR2 SQIVND (reference sequence). The CDR3 has 13 amino acids.